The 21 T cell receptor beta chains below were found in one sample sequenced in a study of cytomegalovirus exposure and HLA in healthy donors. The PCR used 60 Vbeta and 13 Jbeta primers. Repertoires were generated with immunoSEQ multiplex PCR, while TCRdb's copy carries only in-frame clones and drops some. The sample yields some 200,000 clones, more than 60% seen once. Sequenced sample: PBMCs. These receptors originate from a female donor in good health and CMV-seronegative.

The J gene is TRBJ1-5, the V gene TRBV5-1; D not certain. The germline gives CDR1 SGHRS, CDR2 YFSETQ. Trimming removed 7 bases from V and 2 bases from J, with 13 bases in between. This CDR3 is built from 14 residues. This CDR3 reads CASAPATRNQPQHF. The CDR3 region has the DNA TGCGCCAGCGCCCCCGCGACTCGCAATCAGCCCCAGCATTTT.

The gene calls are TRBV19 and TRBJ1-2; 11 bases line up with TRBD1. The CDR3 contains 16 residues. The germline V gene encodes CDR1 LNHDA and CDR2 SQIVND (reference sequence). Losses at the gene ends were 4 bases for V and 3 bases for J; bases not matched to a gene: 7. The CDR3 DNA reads TGTGCCAGTAGTAAATCACGGGACAGGGGGGACTATGGCTACACCTTC. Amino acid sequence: CASSKSRDRGDYGYTF.

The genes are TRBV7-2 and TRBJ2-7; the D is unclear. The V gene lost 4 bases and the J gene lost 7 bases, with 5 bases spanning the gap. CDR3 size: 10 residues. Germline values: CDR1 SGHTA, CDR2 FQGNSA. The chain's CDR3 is CASSSLEQYF. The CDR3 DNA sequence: TGTGCCAGCAGCTCGTTGGAGCAGTACTTC. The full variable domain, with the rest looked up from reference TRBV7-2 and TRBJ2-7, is GAGVSQSPSNKVTEKGKDVELRCDPISGHTALYWYRQSLGQGLEFLIYFQGNSAPDKSGLPSDRFSAERTGGSVSTLTIQRTQQEDSAVYLCASSSLEQYFGPGTRLTVT.

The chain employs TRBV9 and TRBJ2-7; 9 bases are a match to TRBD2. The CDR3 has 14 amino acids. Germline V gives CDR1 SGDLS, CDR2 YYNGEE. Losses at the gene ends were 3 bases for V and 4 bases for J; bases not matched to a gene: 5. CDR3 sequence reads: CASSEGLAEYEQYF. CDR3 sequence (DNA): TGTGCCAGCAGCGAGGGACTAGCAGAATACGAGCAGTACTTC.

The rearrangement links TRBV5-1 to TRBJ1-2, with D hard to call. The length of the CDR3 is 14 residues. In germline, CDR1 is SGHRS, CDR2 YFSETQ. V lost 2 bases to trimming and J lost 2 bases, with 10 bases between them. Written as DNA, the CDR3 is TGCGCCAGCAGCTTCACTGAGAGGAACTATGGCTACACCTTC. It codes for CASSFTERNYGYTF.

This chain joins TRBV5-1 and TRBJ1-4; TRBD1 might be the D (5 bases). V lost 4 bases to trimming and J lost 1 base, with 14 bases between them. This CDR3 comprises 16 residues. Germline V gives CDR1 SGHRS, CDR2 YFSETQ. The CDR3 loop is CASSLDGARTNEKLFF. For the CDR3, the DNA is TGCGCCAGCAGCCTGGATGGGGCGCGAACTAATGAAAAACTGTTTTTT. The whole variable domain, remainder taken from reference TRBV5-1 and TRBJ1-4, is KAGVTQTPRYLIKTRGQQVTLSCSPISGHRSVSWYQQTPGQGLQFLFEYFSETQRNKGNFPGRFSGRQFSNSRSEMNVSTLELGDSALYLCASSLDGARTNEKLFFGSGTQLSVL.

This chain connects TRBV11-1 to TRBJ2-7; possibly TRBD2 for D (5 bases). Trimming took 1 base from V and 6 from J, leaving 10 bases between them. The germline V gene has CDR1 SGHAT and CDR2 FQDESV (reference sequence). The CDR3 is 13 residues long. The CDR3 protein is CASSLELVAEQYF. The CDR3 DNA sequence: TGTGCCAGCAGCTTAGAACTAGTGGCCGAGCAGTACTTC. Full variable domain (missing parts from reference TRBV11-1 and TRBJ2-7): EAEVAQSPRYKITEKSQAVAFWCDPISGHATLYWYRQILGQGPELLVQFQDESVVDDSQLPKDRFSAERLKGVDSTLKIQPAELGDSAMYLCASSLELVAEQYFGPGTRLTVT.

The CDR3 coding sequence is TGTGCCAGCAAACAGGGGGGGAATGAGCAGTTCTTC. As protein: CASKQGGNEQFF. This chain uses TRBV28 with TRBJ2-1; maybe TRBD1 (8 bases). Trimming took 7 bases from V and 7 from J, leaving 11 bases between them. Germline lookup yields CDR1 MDHEN and CDR2 SYDVKM. This CDR3 contains 12 residues.

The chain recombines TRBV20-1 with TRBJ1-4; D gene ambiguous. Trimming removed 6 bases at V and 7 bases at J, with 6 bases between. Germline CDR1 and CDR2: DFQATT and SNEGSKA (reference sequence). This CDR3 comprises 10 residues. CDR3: CSASSEKLFF. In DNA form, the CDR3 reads TGCAGTGCGAGTAGTGAAAAACTGTTTTTT.

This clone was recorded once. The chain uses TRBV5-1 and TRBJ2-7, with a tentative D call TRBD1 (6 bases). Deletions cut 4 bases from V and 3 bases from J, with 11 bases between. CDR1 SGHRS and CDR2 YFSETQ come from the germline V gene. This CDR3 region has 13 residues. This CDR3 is CASSTTGLYEQYF. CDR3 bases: TGCGCCAGCAGCACCACAGGGCTCTACGAGCAGTACTTC. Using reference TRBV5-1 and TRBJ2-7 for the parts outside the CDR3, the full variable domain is KAGVTQTPRYLIKTRGQQVTLSCSPISGHRSVSWYQQTPGQGLQFLFEYFSETQRNKGNFPGRFSGRQFSNSRSEMNVSTLELGDSALYLCASSTTGLYEQYFGPGTRLTVT.

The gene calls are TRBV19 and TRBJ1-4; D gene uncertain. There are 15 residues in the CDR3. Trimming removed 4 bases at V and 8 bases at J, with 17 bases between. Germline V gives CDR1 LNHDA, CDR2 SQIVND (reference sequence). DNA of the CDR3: TGTGCCAGTAGTACCCCGGACGGCTCGGGGGAAAAACTGTTTTTT. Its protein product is CASSTPDGSGEKLFF.

The CDR3 here is CASSLQGGDYEQYF. Here the CDR3 DNA reads TGTGCCAGCAGCTTACAGGGGGGCGACTACGAGCAGTACTTC. This chain joins TRBV28 and TRBJ2-7; TRBD1 aligns across 8 bases. V was pared by 6 bases and J by 3 bases, with 7 bases of the junction left unmatched. The CDR3 sequence is 14 residues long. CDR1 is MDHEN and CDR2 is SYDVKM in the germline V gene. Full variable domain (remainder filled in from reference TRBV28 and TRBJ2-7): DVKVTQSSRYLVKRTGEKVFLECVQDMDHENMFWYRQDPGLGLRLIYFSYDVKMKEKGDIPEGYSVSREKKERFSLILESASTNQTSMYLCASSLQGGDYEQYFGPGTRLTVT.

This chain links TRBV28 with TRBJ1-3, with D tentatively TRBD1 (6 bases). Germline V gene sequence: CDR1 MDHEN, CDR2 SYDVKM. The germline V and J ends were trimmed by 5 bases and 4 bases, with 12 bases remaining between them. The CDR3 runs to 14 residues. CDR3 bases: TGTGCCAGCAGTAAGGGGGGGCGAGGAAACACCATATATTTT. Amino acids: CASSKGGRGNTIYF.

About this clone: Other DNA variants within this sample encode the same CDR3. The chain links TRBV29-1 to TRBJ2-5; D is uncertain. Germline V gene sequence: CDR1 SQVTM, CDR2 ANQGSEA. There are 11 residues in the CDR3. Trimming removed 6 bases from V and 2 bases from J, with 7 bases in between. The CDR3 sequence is CSVVEQETQYF. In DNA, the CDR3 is TGCAGCGTGGTAGAGCAAGAGACCCAGTACTTC.

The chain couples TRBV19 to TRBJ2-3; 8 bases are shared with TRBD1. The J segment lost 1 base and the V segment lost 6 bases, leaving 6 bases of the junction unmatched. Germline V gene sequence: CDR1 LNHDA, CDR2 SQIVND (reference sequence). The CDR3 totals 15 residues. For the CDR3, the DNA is TGTGCCAGTAGCCGACCGGGACAGGGCACAGATACGCAGTATTTT. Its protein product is CASSRPGQGTDTQYF.

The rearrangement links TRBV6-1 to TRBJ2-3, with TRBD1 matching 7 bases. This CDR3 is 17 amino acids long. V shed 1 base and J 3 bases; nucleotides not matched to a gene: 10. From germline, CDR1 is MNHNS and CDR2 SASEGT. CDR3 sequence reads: CASSEVAGGIGTDTQYF. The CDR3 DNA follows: TGTGCCAGCAGTGAAGTGGCAGGGGGTATTGGGACAGATACGCAGTATTTT.

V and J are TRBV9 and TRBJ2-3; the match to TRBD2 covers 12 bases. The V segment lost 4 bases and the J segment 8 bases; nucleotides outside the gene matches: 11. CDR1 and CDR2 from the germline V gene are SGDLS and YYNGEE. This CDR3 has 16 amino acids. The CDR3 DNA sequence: TGTGCCAGCAGCACGCGACTAGCGGGAGCCCCGGCTACGCAGTATTTT. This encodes CASSTRLAGAPATQYF.

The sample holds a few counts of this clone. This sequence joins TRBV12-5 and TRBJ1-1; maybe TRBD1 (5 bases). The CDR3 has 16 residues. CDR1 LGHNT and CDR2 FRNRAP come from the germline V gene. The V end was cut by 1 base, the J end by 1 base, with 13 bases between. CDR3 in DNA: TGTGCTAGTGGTTTGGACCAGTATCAGGGGAACACTGAAGCTTTCTTT. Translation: CASGLDQYQGNTEAFF.

CDR3 coding DNA: TGTGCCTGGGTCCGGACAGGGAGCTCCTACGAGCAGTACTTC. As protein: CAWVRTGSSYEQYF. The V gene is TRBV30, the J gene TRBJ2-7; 8 bases map to TRBD1. The CDR3 covers 14 residues. CDR1 and CDR2 from the germline V gene are GTSNPN and SVGIG (reference sequence). V shed 5 bases and J 0 bases; nucleotides not matched to a gene: 6.

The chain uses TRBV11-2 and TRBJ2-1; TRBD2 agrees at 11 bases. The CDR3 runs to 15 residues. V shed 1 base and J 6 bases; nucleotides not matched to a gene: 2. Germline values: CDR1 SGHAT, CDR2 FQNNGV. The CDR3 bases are TGTGCCAGCAGCTTAGCTAGCGGGGGGTCCAATGAGCAGTTCTTC. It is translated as CASSLASGGSNEQFF.

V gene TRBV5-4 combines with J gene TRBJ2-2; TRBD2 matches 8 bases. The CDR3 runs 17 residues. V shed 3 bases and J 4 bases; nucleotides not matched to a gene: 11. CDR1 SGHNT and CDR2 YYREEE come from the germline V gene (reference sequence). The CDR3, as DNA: TGTGCCAGCAGCTGGGGTAAACTAGCGGAGGCCACCGGGGAGCTGTTTTTT. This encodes CASSWGKLAEATGELFF.